Below, 13 T cell receptor beta chains from the same sample are listed, as sequenced in a study of blood T cell repertoires in COVID-19 (dated by TCRdb to 2020 to 2021). The method was the immunoSEQ multiplex PCR assay. TCRdb took this table from immuneACCESS and kept in-frame rearrangements with V and J called. Such tables lack part of the clones; where checked against another copy, unresolved V genes explain under half of the gap, and the rest is unexplained. The sample includes approximately 70,000 clones, with approximately 85% observed a single time. The ten most abundant clones make up under 6% of the sample. The specimen sequenced was peripheral blood. The receptors derive from a human donor in a cohort sampled during active COVID-19.

V and J are TRBV7-6 and TRBJ2-7; 10 bases fit TRBD2. V gave up 5 bases and J gave up 0 bases; unmatched junction bases: 1. Per the germline V gene, CDR1 is SGHVS and CDR2 is FNYEAQ. This CDR3 is built from 14 residues. DNA of the CDR3: TGTGCCAGCAGCCCTAGCGGGGGCTCCTACGAGCAGTACTTC. This sequence encodes CASSPSGGSYEQYF.

This chain links TRBV7-2 with TRBJ1-5; D gene uncertain. The CDR3 spans 15 residues. With 2 bases removed from V and 0 bases from J, the gap between germline ends came to 8 bases. CDR1 SGHTA and CDR2 FQGNSA come from the germline V gene. CDR3 amino acids: CASSLISDSNQPQHF. The CDR3 DNA follows: TGTGCCAGCAGCTTAATTAGTGATAGCAATCAGCCCCAGCATTTT.

This chain links TRBV6-7 with TRBJ1-6; a possible D gene is TRBD1 (6 bases). TRBV6-7 is known as an ORF, though its function is uncertain. V dropped 6 bases and J dropped 9 bases, with 15 bases sitting between them. The CDR3 length is 14 residues. Here the CDR3 reads CASRLDRQLSPLHF. CDR3 DNA: TGTGCCAGCAGACTCGACAGGCAGCTTTCACCCCTCCACTTT.

This sequence joins TRBV7-3 and TRBJ2-2; 13 bases are a match to TRBD2. CDR3 length equals 16 residues. The V gene's germline CDR1 is SGHTA and CDR2 FQGTGA. After removal of 5 bases from V and 6 bases from J, the junction contained 6 bases not matched to a gene. CDR3 bases: TGTGCCAGCAGCCCTGGGACTAGCGGGGACGCCGGGGAGCTGTTTTTT. Its translation: CASSPGTSGDAGELFF.

V gene TRBV27 combines with J gene TRBJ1-1; 8 bases map to TRBD1. Unmatched junction bases numbered 13, after V lost 5 bases and J lost 2 bases. Germline loops: CDR1 MNHEY, CDR2 SMNVEV (reference sequence). This CDR3 has 17 residues. CDR3 protein: CASSPRQGRLLNTEAFF. The CDR3 nucleotides read TGTGCCAGCAGTCCACGACAGGGGAGGTTGTTAAACACTGAAGCTTTCTTT.

CDR3 sequence (DNA): TGTGCCAGCAGCTCAAGGACTAGCGGGGGGGAAGTGGAGACCCAGTACTTC. Encoded protein: CASSSRTSGGEVETQYF. This chain connects TRBV7-8 to TRBJ2-5; 15 nucleotides agree with TRBD2. V shed 4 bases and J 5 bases; nucleotides not matched to a gene: 8. Germline values: CDR1 SGHVS, CDR2 FQNEAQ. CDR3 length equals 17 residues.

The V call is TRBV3-1 (or the pseudogene TRBV3-2), the J call TRBJ1-4; D is unresolved. V was trimmed by 1 base and J by 5 bases, leaving 11 bases between them. Per germline, CDR1 LGHDT and CDR2 YNNKEL (reference sequence). The CDR3 contains 15 residues. CDR3 coding DNA: TGTGCCAGCAGCCAAGTAGCTGGGGAGAATGAAAAACTGTTTTTT. The encoded protein is CASSQVAGENEKLFF.

CDR3 coding DNA: TGTGCCAGCAGCTTGGGAGCTGGACAGACTAATCAGCCCCAGCATTTT. Translation gives CASSLGAGQTNQPQHF. The V and J genes are TRBV5-5 and TRBJ1-5, with TRBD1 as a possible D gene (6 bases). The V end was cut by 0 bases, the J end by 4 bases, with 14 bases between. CDR1 is SGHKS and CDR2 is YYEKEE in the germline V gene (reference sequence). This CDR3 has 16 residues.

In DNA, the CDR3 is TGCGCCAGCAGCTCGCAACCGGGACAGGGAAGGGTAGATTCACCCCTCCACTTT. It translates to CASSSQPGQGRVDSPLHF. This chain connects TRBV5-1 to TRBJ1-6, with 9 bases that match TRBD1. This CDR3 has 18 residues. Trimming at V came to 3 bases and at J to 8 bases, leaving 15 bases not matched to a gene. Germline CDR1 is SGHRS and CDR2 is YFSETQ.

V gene TRBV18 combines with J gene TRBJ2-1; TRBD2 matches at 14 bases. Germline V lookup: CDR1 KGHSH, CDR2 LQKENI. J was trimmed by 8 bases and V by 4 bases; bases with no gene match: 4. This CDR3 comprises 15 residues. The CDR3 region is CASSLPGLAGDEQFF. Written as DNA, the CDR3 is TGTGCCAGCTCACTCCCGGGACTAGCGGGAGATGAGCAGTTCTTC.

The chain employs TRBV10-3 and TRBJ2-3; 8 positions match TRBD2. The CDR3 loop spans 15 amino acids. The germline V gene encodes CDR1 ENHRY and CDR2 SYGVKD. V shed 3 bases, J shed 1 base, and the junction held 3 bases outside the gene matches. The CDR3 DNA sequence: TGTGCCATCAGTGACCCAGCGGGAGGCACAGATACGCAGTATTTT. This translates into CAISDPAGGTDTQYF.

The chain combines TRBV2 with TRBJ2-6; 8 bases are shared with TRBD2. The ends lost 6 bases at V and 1 base at J; junction bases unmatched: 11. Germline-derived CDR1 and CDR2 are SNHLY and FYNNEI. The CDR3 runs to 18 residues. The chain's CDR3 is CASSASGGRLSGANVLTF. DNA of the CDR3: TGTGCCAGCAGCGCGTCCGGCGGGAGGTTGTCTGGGGCCAACGTCCTGACTTTC.

This clone was observed a few times. The V call is TRBV19, the J call TRBJ2-7; 9 bases line up with TRBD1. CDR1 LNHDA and CDR2 SQIVND come from the germline V gene (reference sequence). The CDR3 totals 15 residues. The V gene end was trimmed by 4 bases and the J gene end by 2 bases; junction bases not matched to a gene: 6. The CDR3 coding sequence is TGTGCCAGTAGTAGTGGGACAGGGAGGACCTACGAGCAGTACTTC. The encoded protein is CASSSGTGRTYEQYF.